The source of this T cell receptor beta chain is a study of regulatory T cells in long-lasting Graves disease. The germline CDR1 and CDR2 sequences are LGHNA and YSLEER. The V gene lost 0 bases and the J gene lost 13 bases, with 24 bases spanning the gap. The CDR3 totals 17 residues. This clonotype has a handful of counts. Arm-PCR of CDR3 regions and iRepertoire HTBI primers were used to build TCR beta libraries. TCRdb independently ran MiXCR on the multiplex PCR reads; one entry per CDR3 protein. The table has roughly 450,000 distinct CDR3 sequences, approximately 22% seen once. Time point of the sample: persistent/refractory GD, antithyroid drugs over 5 years with positive TRAb. PBMC-extracted RNA yielded the TCR library.

The material was peripheral blood mononuclear cells (PBMCs), obtained when the disease was refractory, from a patient treated with antithyroid drugs. This TCR was recovered from a female donor with Graves disease. V usage is TRBV4-3 and J usage is TRBJ1-4; D perhaps matches TRBD1 (6 bases). This CDR3 reads CASSQDLQGLAWDGLFF. The DNA for the CDR3 is TGCGCCAGCAGCCAAGATTTACAGGGCCTAGCTTGGGACGGACTGTTTTTT.